A single sample gave rise to the 23 T cell receptor beta chains below, sequenced in a study of Tregs in tolerant kidney transplant recipients. The method was immunoSEQ multiplex PCR; TCRdb's version includes in-frame clones alone and lacks a portion of them. Of roughly 250,000 clones detected, 84% appear once; the ten largest clones hold about 0.68%. The sequencing sample was made of CD4+ T cells from blood. The receptors originated from a human donor in good health.

The CDR3 here is CASSLALGQSAFF. DNA for the CDR3: TGTGCCAGCAGCTTGGCCTTGGGGCAATCGGCTTTCTTT. The rearrangement uses TRBV11-2 and TRBJ1-1; possible D gene TRBD1, 5 bases. Looked up from germline, CDR1 is SGHAT and CDR2 is FQNNGV. V was shortened by 3 bases and J by 11 bases, with 16 bases between the two germline ends. The CDR3 covers 13 residues.

The V and J genes are TRBV9 and TRBJ2-5; D may correspond to TRBD1 or TRBD2 (5 bases each). The V end was cut by 1 base, the J end by 6 bases, with 7 bases between. Germline assignment: CDR1 SGDLS and CDR2 YYNGEE. This CDR3 comprises 12 residues. Here the CDR3 DNA reads TGTGCCAGCAGCGTATCGGGGCAGACCCAGTACTTC. Encoded protein: CASSVSGQTQYF.

J is TRBJ2-3 and V is TRBV6-5, with a possible D match to TRBD2 (7 bases). This CDR3 is built from 15 residues. Germline V gives CDR1 MNHEY, CDR2 SVGAGI. V lost 6 bases, J lost 4 bases, and 17 bases lay in between. The CDR3 coding sequence is TGTGCCAGCAGCAGCCCCGGGGGGCTGGCAGATACGCAGTATTTT. Protein: CASSSPGGLADTQYF.

The chain uses TRBV6-4 and TRBJ1-2; tentatively, D is TRBD1 (6 bases). V lost 6 bases to trimming and J lost 7 bases, with 18 bases between them. The CDR3 sequence is 14 residues long. Germline V lookup: CDR1 MRHNA, CDR2 SNTAGT. DNA for the CDR3: TGTGCCAGCAGCCGACCGGGGGGGGCCGGTGGCTACACCTTC. As protein: CASSRPGGAGGYTF.

Concerning this clone itself: Other DNA sequences from this sample encode an identical CDR3 as well. This rearrangement joins TRBV6-4 to TRBJ2-7, with D uncertain. Germline CDR1 is MRHNA and CDR2 is SNTAGT. The CDR3 consists of 14 residues. Between the trimmed V and J ends, which lost 4 bases and 0 bases, there was a span of 10 bases. For the CDR3, the DNA is TGTGCCAGCAGTGGAGTGGCTGGCTCCTACGAGCAGTACTTC. This encodes CASSGVAGSYEQYF.

The chain links TRBV18 to TRBJ2-1; TRBD1 might be the D (5 bases). The length of the CDR3 is 16 residues. V shed 2 bases and J shed 0 bases, with 11 bases lying between them. Per the germline V gene, CDR1 is KGHSH and CDR2 is LQKENI. The CDR3, as DNA: TGTGCCAGCTCACCAAGGGGAAGACTCTCCTACAATGAGCAGTTCTTC. Its translation: CASSPRGRLSYNEQFF.

This chain connects TRBV7-9 to TRBJ1-2; D is uncertain. CDR1 is SEHNR and CDR2 is FQNEAQ in the germline V gene (reference sequence). Trimming took off 4 bases at V and 7 bases at J, with 22 bases between the two ends. The CDR3 runs to 16 residues. The CDR3 is CASSSTRKERLRGYTF. The CDR3 nucleotides are TGTGCCAGCAGCTCAACGAGAAAGGAGCGCCTCCGTGGCTACACCTTC.

The chain carries TRBV5-1 and TRBJ2-5; 9 bases line up with TRBD2. The junction had 0 bases not matched to a gene; V was cut back by 0 bases and J by 3 bases. From germline, CDR1 is SGHRS and CDR2 YFSETQ. This CDR3 is built from 14 residues. The CDR3 bases are TGCGCCAGCAGCTTGGCTAGCGGGGAAGAGACCCAGTACTTC. Protein: CASSLASGEETQYF.

V usage is TRBV5-6 and J usage is TRBJ1-1; no definite D call. Germline V gene lookup returns CDR1 SGHDT and CDR2 YYEEEE. The V end lost 0 bases, the J end lost 4 bases, and 13 bases lay between the germline ends. The CDR3 extends over 15 amino acids. The CDR3: CASSLARGGSTEAFF. CDR3 DNA sequence: TGTGCCAGCAGCTTGGCCCGGGGAGGGAGCACTGAAGCTTTCTTT.

This chain uses TRBV9 with TRBJ2-5; D is unresolved. Per the germline V gene, CDR1 is SGDLS and CDR2 is YYNGEE. The CDR3 is 13 amino acids. The ends were cut back, 3 bases at V and 2 bases at J, with 8 bases in the middle. CDR3 amino acids: CASSAKGQETQYF. DNA of the CDR3: TGTGCCAGCAGCGCCAAAGGGCAAGAGACCCAGTACTTC.

The chain recombines TRBV19 with TRBJ2-1, with D possibly matching TRBD1 (6 bases). This CDR3 has 16 amino acids. Germline V gene lookup returns CDR1 LNHDA and CDR2 SQIVND (reference sequence). With 5 bases removed from V and 0 bases from J, the gap between germline ends came to 14 bases. The CDR3 loop reads CASSGRQAASYNEQFF. Here the CDR3 DNA reads TGTGCCAGTAGTGGCAGACAGGCCGCCTCCTACAATGAGCAGTTCTTC. Together with reference TRBV19 and TRBJ2-1, the CDR3 gives the full variable domain: DGGITQSPKYLFRKEGQNVTLSCEQNLNHDAMYWYRQDPGQGLRLIYYSQIVNDFQKGDIAEGYSVSREKKESFPLTVTSAQKNPTAFYLCASSGRQAASYNEQFFGPGTRLTVL.

The chain joins TRBV7-2 to TRBJ2-1, with 11 nucleotides matching TRBD2. The V gene end was trimmed by 2 bases and the J gene end by 2 bases; junction bases not matched to a gene: 8. This CDR3 has 18 amino acids. Germline V gene data show CDR1 as SGHTA and CDR2 as FQGNSA. CDR3 loop: CASSLLPSGRFTYNEQFF. The CDR3 coding sequence is TGTGCCAGCAGCTTACTTCCTAGCGGGAGGTTTACCTACAATGAGCAGTTCTTC.

The chain combines TRBV4-1 with TRBJ2-5; D tentatively reads TRBD1 or TRBD2 (5 bases each). This CDR3 has 13 amino acids. Deletions cut 3 bases from V and 5 bases from J, with 10 bases between. CDR1 and CDR2 (germline): MGHRA, YSYEKL. In nucleotides, the CDR3 is TGCGCCAGCAGCCACCTCTGGGGGGAGACCCAGTACTTC. Translated: CASSHLWGETQYF.

The chain carries TRBV7-9 and TRBJ2-7; 8 bases fit TRBD2. This CDR3 is 14 amino acids long. Germline lookup yields CDR1 SEHNR and CDR2 FQNEAQ (reference sequence). The junction had 1 base not matched to a gene; V was cut back by 1 base and J by 2 bases. CDR3 nucleotides: TGTGCCAGCAGCTTAGGGGGACTAGCCTACGAGCAGTACTTC. Translating gives CASSLGGLAYEQYF.

This clone was seen just once. This rearrangement joins TRBV5-1 to TRBJ2-5; the D call may be TRBD1 or TRBD2 (5 bases each). CDR1 is SGHRS and CDR2 is YFSETQ in the germline V gene. This CDR3 is 17 amino acids long. Trimming removed 0 bases at V and 5 bases at J, with 20 bases between. The CDR3: CASSLDFGPGRTETQYF. The CDR3 DNA reads TGCGCCAGCAGCTTGGATTTTGGGCCGGGGCGCACGGAGACCCAGTACTTC.

The rearrangement joins TRBV2 to TRBJ2-1; no clear D gene. The V gene's germline CDR1 is SNHLY and CDR2 FYNNEI. This CDR3 is built from 16 residues. The V end lost 4 bases, the J end lost 4 bases, and 17 bases lay between the germline ends. The CDR3 sequence is CASSAYPSRVYNEQFF. In DNA, the CDR3 is TGTGCCAGCAGTGCGTATCCCTCGCGTGTTTACAATGAGCAGTTCTTC.

This chain connects TRBV5-1 to TRBJ2-1; D is undetermined. This CDR3 is built from 14 residues. The V end was cut by 3 bases, the J end by 6 bases, with 13 bases between. Germline V gene data show CDR1 as SGHRS and CDR2 as YFSETQ. CDR3 sequence: CASSSRVPGNEQFF. The CDR3 DNA reads TGCGCCAGCAGCTCCCGGGTCCCGGGCAATGAGCAGTTCTTC.

The chain is built from TRBV10-3 and TRBJ2-3; TRBD2 is a possible D gene (6 bases). Trimming left V 2 bases short and J 7 bases short, with 10 bases between. Per the germline V gene, CDR1 is ENHRY and CDR2 is SYGVKD. This CDR3 contains 13 residues. CDR3 DNA sequence: TGTGCCATCAGTGAGGGGACTTTAAATACGCAGTATTTT. Protein product: CAISEGTLNTQYF.

This chain links TRBV7-9 with TRBJ2-3; perhaps TRBD2 as D (5 bases). Trimming pared 1 base from V and 14 bases from J, leaving 19 bases between. The germline V gene encodes CDR1 SEHNR and CDR2 FQNEAQ (reference sequence). This CDR3 is built from 14 residues. The CDR3 region has the DNA TGTGCCAGCAGCTTAGTCTTATCGAGCGGACGCACGTATTTT. Amino acid sequence: CASSLVLSSGRTYF.

On this clone itself: Other nucleotide sequences from this sample produce the same CDR3. Here the CDR3 reads CASSDPGQGNYGYTF. The CDR3 DNA reads TGTGCCAGCAGTGACCCGGGACAGGGGAACTATGGCTACACCTTC. This chain joins TRBV2 and TRBJ1-2; 10 positions agree with TRBD1. Germline assignment: CDR1 SNHLY and CDR2 FYNNEI. CDR3 length: 15 residues. J gave up 2 bases and V 3 bases, and 3 bases lay outside the gene matches.

This clone was observed a handful of times. The chain combines TRBV27 with TRBJ2-2; weak D call: TRBD2 (5 bases). This CDR3 region has 16 residues. Germline CDR1 and CDR2: MNHEY and SMNVEV (reference sequence). V was cut by 1 base and J by 5 bases, with 14 bases left in between. This CDR3 is CASSLYGYEGTGELFF. CDR3 sequence (DNA): TGTGCCAGCAGTTTATACGGGTATGAGGGAACCGGGGAGCTGTTTTTT.

The V and J genes are TRBV19 and TRBJ1-6; 9 nucleotides agree with TRBD1. With 3 bases clipped from V and 5 bases from J, the junction kept 2 bases outside the gene matches. Germline CDR1 and CDR2: LNHDA and SQIVND (reference sequence). This CDR3 region has 15 residues. The CDR3 DNA reads TGTGCCAGTAGTATTCGGACAGGGGATAATTCACCCCTCCACTTT. Amino acids: CASSIRTGDNSPLHF.

The chain combines TRBV6-5 with TRBJ2-1; D gene ambiguous. Trimming shortened V by 5 bases and J by 4 bases, and 9 bases separated the two germline ends. The CDR3 runs to 13 residues. Germline V CDR1 and CDR2: MNHEY, SVGAGI. The CDR3 loop is CASSQQDYNEQFF. The CDR3 DNA follows: TGTGCCAGCAGTCAGCAGGATTACAATGAGCAGTTCTTC.